This T cell receptor beta chain was sequenced in a study of regulatory T cells in long-lasting Graves disease. CDR3 length equals 14 residues. With 4 bases clipped from V and 4 bases from J, the junction kept 5 bases outside the gene matches. Germline-derived CDR1 and CDR2 are KGHDR and SFDVKD. Findings and limits, study-wide: In persistent patients, shared public clonotypes (approximately 3,000) outnumbered those in new patients (around 1,000).

This clonotype was observed a few times. Its target is unknown. This sample's time point: newly diagnosed GD, antithyroid drugs for less than 3 months. RNA isolated from PBMCs was used to make the TCR library. Through Arm-PCR of CDR3 regions and iRepertoire HTBI primers, TCR beta libraries were built. Via MiXCR, TCRdb re-called the multiplex PCR reads, giving one row per CDR3 protein. Of hundreds of thousands of distinct CDR3 sequences listed, 16% are singletons. This sample also appeared in a second study, on T cells in Graves' hyperthyroidism and ophthalmopathy. That source reports: Across 18 months, stable Graves' hyperthyroidism was marked by no progression to ophthalmopathy.

The receptor comes from a man aged 35 to 55 with Graves disease. The sample consisted of peripheral blood mononuclear cells (PBMCs), taken at new diagnosis, from a patient treated with antithyroid drugs. V and J are TRBV24-1 and TRBJ2-5, with 7 nucleotides matching TRBD1. CDR3 amino acids: CATSESDRAETQYF. The CDR3 DNA reads TGTGCCACCAGTGAAAGCGACAGGGCAGAGACCCAGTACTTC.